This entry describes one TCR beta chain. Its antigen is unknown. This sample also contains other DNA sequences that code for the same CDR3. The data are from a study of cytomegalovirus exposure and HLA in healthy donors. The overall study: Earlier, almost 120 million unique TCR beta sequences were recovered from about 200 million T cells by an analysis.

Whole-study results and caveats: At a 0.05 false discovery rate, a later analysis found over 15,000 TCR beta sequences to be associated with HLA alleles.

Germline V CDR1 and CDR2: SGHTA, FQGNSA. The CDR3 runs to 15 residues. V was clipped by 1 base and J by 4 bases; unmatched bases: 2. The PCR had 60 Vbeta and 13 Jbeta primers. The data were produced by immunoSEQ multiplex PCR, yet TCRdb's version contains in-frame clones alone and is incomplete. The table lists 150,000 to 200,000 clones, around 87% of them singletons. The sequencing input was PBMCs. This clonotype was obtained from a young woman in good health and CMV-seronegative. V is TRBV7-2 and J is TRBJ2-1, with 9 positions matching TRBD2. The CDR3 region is CASSLGLAGYNEQFF. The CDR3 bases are TGTGCCAGCAGCTTAGGGCTAGCGGGGTACAATGAGCAGTTCTTC.